Shown below are 15 T cell receptor beta chains from a single sample sequenced in a study of T cells after yellow fever vaccination. TCRdb reprocessed the 5' RACE reads with MiXCR, giving one entry per CDR3 protein. The repertoire holds tens of thousands of distinct CDR3 sequences, with 4% to 6% as singletons. This material consisted of PBMCs, either bulk or a sorted T-cell subset (CD4+, CD8+, memory, or dextramer-sorted; not recorded which), taken roughly 46 days after the first yellow fever vaccination. The origin of the receptors is a man in his late teens or twenties who received the YFV17D yellow fever vaccine.

This clonotype was recorded many times. The chain joins TRBV12-3 or TRBV12-4 to TRBJ1-1; D not certain. The CDR3 contains 15 residues. The V gene lost 6 bases and the J gene lost 5 bases, with 19 bases spanning the gap. The CDR3: CASSNPNGRWTEAFF. The CDR3 DNA sequence: TGTGCCAGCAGCAATCCTAATGGGCGGTGGACTGAAGCTTTCTTT.

The table lists this clonotype with many counts. The CDR3 protein is CASSPRGRGRDGNEKLFF. Written as DNA, the CDR3 is TGTGCCAGCAGCCCCCGGGGCAGGGGGCGCGATGGAAATGAAAAACTGTTTTTT. The chain links TRBV11-2 to TRBJ1-4, with 8 bases lining up with TRBD1. The CDR3 totals 18 residues. After removal of 5 bases from V and 5 bases from J, the junction contained 16 bases not matched to a gene. Germline CDR1 reads SGHAT; CDR2 reads FQNNGV.

This clonotype was seen ten or more times. The CDR3 loop is CASSSGSNREPQHF. DNA for the CDR3: TGTGCCAGCAGCTCCGGGTCAAACCGGGAGCCCCAGCATTTT. The V call is TRBV7-2, the J call TRBJ1-5, with D hard to call. From germline, CDR1 is SGHTA and CDR2 FQGNSA. V was shortened by 4 bases and J by 8 bases, with 15 bases between the two germline ends. This CDR3 contains 14 residues.

This clonotype was detected many times. This rearrangement joins TRBV5-1 to TRBJ2-5; weak D call: TRBD1 (5 bases). Per germline, CDR1 SGHRS and CDR2 YFSETQ. Trimming cost V 0 bases and J 2 bases, with 11 bases left between them. This CDR3 is built from 15 residues. The chain's CDR3 is CASSLGQTTQETQYF. DNA for the CDR3: TGCGCCAGCAGCTTGGGACAGACCACTCAAGAGACCCAGTACTTC.

Ten or more counts support this clonotype. The gene calls are TRBV10-3 and TRBJ1-3; TRBD1 might be the D (6 bases). The V end was cut by 4 bases, the J end by 0 bases, with 13 bases between. Germline V lookup: CDR1 ENHRY, CDR2 SYGVKD. The CDR3 runs 16 residues. The CDR3 bases are TGTGCCATCAGTGGCCAACAGGGTAGCTCTGGAAACACCATATATTTT. Its protein product is CAISGQQGSSGNTIYF.

This clonotype has at least ten counts. The genes are TRBV4-3 and TRBJ1-2; perhaps TRBD1 as D (5 bases). V was trimmed by 0 bases and J by 8 bases, leaving 19 bases between them. Per the germline V gene, CDR1 is LGHNA and CDR2 is YSLEER. The CDR3 covers 16 residues. CDR3 amino acids: CASSQDFTGAFRGYTF. CDR3 sequence (DNA): TGCGCCAGCAGCCAAGACTTTACCGGGGCCTTCCGCGGCTACACCTTC.

This clonotype is medium-sized within its sample. This chain joins TRBV7-6 and TRBJ2-7; no reliable D call. Germline-derived CDR1 and CDR2 are SGHVS and FNYEAQ. This CDR3 comprises 13 residues. The V gene lost 1 base and the J gene lost 0 bases, with 4 bases spanning the gap. DNA for the CDR3: TGTGCCAGCAGCTTAGGTCTCTCCTACGAGCAGTACTTC. Its translation is CASSLGLSYEQYF. The full variable domain, its missing parts supplied by reference TRBV7-6 and TRBJ2-7, is GAGVSQSPRYKVTKRGQDVALRCDPISGHVSLYWYRQALGQGPEFLTYFNYEAQQDKSGLPNDRFSAERPEGSISTLTIQRTEQRDSAMYRCASSLGLSYEQYFGPGTRLTVT.

This clonotype was picked up many times. The chain couples TRBV6-1 to TRBJ2-1; the D is unclear. V lost 4 bases and J lost 2, with 15 bases in between. Germline CDR1 and CDR2: MNHNS and SASEGT. The CDR3 covers 16 residues. The CDR3 DNA reads TGTGCCAGCAGTGGCCGTGAGCAGCTAGCCTACAATGAGCAGTTCTTC. Residues: CASSGREQLAYNEQFF.

The sample holds many counts of this clonotype. V usage is TRBV9 and J usage is TRBJ1-2; 7 nucleotides match TRBD1. The germline CDR1 and CDR2 sequences are SGDLS and YYNGEE. CDR3 size: 16 residues. V shed 0 bases and J 7 bases; nucleotides not matched to a gene: 12. The CDR3: CASSVDPQGPRPGYTF. DNA for the CDR3: TGTGCCAGCAGCGTAGACCCACAGGGGCCTCGACCTGGCTACACCTTC.

This clonotype was found many times. The rearrangement links TRBV12-3 or TRBV12-4 to TRBJ1-2, with a weak D call TRBD1 (6 bases). The CDR3 extends over 14 amino acids. Trimming removed 2 bases at V and 7 bases at J, with 14 bases between. The CDR3 here is CASSLQGIWFGYTF. In nucleotides, the CDR3 is TGTGCCAGCAGTTTACAGGGGATTTGGTTTGGCTACACCTTC.

The chain joins TRBV5-4 to TRBJ2-3, with D possibly being TRBD2 (5 bases). V was cut by 7 bases and J by 2 bases, with 20 bases left in between. Germline V gene data show CDR1 as SGHNT and CDR2 as YYREEE (reference sequence). The CDR3 is 16 amino acids. CDR3 nucleotide sequence: TGTGCCAGCTCCGGGGAGACTTATACTTTCACAGATACGCAGTATTTT. Translating it yields CASSGETYTFTDTQYF.

This clonotype was observed many times. The chain joins TRBV14 to TRBJ2-7, with TRBD2 matching 9 bases. V gave up 4 bases and J gave up 5 bases; unmatched junction bases: 3. CDR1 and CDR2 from the germline V gene are SGHDN and FVKESK. CDR3 length equals 13 residues. In DNA, the CDR3 is TGTGCCAGCAGCCGGACTAGCGCCCACGAGCAGTACTTC. As protein: CASSRTSAHEQYF. Filled out from reference TRBV14 and TRBJ2-7, the complete variable domain reads EAGVTQFPSHSVIEKGQTVTLRCDPISGHDNLYWYRRVMGKEIKFLLHFVKESKQDESGMPNNRFLAERTGGTYSTLKVQPAELEDSGVYFCASSRTSAHEQYFGPGTRLTVT.

The table lists this clonotype with many counts. The gene calls are TRBV6-5 and TRBJ1-2; 8 nucleotides match TRBD1. With V trimmed by 3 bases and J by 7 bases, 7 bases remained unmatched. This CDR3 contains 14 residues. Germline V CDR1 and CDR2: MNHEY, SVGAGI. CDR3 coding DNA: TGTGCCAGCAGTTATTATCCACAGGGGGGTGGCTACACCTTC. Translation gives CASSYYPQGGGYTF.

This clonotype was found many times. The V call is TRBV12-3 or TRBV12-4, the J call TRBJ1-2, with D tentatively TRBD1 (5 bases). The germline V and J ends were trimmed by 4 bases and 5 bases, with 5 bases remaining between them. The CDR3 extends over 11 amino acids. The CDR3 loop is CASSSGYGYTF. CDR3 sequence (DNA): TGTGCCAGCAGTTCAGGGTATGGCTACACCTTC.

This clonotype was seen at least ten times. The J gene is TRBJ1-1, the V gene TRBV20-1; a possible D gene is TRBD1 (5 bases). The ends were cut back, 3 bases at V and 1 base at J, with 9 bases in the middle. Germline CDR1 reads DFQATT; CDR2 reads SNEGSKA (reference sequence). The CDR3 sequence is 13 residues long. Here the CDR3 reads CSASGTGNTEAFF. The CDR3 coding sequence is TGCAGTGCTAGCGGGACGGGGAACACTGAAGCTTTCTTT.